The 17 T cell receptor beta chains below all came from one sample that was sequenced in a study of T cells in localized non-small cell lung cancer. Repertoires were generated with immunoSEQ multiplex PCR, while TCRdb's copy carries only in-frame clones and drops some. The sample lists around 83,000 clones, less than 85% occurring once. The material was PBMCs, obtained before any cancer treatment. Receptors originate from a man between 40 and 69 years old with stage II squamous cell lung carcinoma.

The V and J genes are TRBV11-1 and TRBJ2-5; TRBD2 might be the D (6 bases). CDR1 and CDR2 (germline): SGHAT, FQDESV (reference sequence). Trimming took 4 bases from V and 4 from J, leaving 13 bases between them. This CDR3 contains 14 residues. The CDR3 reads CASSSARGVETQYF. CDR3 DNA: TGTGCCAGCAGCTCAGCGCGGGGTGTAGAGACCCAGTACTTC.

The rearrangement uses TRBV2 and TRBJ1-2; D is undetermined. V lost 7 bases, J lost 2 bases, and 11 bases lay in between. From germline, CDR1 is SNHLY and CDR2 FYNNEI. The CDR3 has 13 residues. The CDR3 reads CASTDGPNYGYTF. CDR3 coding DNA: TGTGCCAGCACGGACGGCCCAAACTATGGCTACACCTTC. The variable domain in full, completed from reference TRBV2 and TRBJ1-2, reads EPEVTQTPSHQVTQMGQEVILRCVPISNHLYFYWYRQILGQKVEFLVSFYNNEISEKSEIFDDQFSVERPDGSNFTLKIRSTKLEDSAMYFCASTDGPNYGYTFGSGTRLTVV.

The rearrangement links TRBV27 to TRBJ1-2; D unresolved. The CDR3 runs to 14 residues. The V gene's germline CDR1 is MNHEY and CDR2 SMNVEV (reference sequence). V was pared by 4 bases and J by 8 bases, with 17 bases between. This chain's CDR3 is CASSSLMEGKGYTF. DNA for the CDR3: TGTGCCAGCAGTTCCCTAATGGAAGGAAAAGGCTACACCTTC.

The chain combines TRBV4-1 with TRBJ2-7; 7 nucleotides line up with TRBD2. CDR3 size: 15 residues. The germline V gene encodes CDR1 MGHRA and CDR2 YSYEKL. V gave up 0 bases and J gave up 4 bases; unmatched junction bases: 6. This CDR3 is CASSQDLGGFYEQYF. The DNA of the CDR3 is TGCGCCAGCAGCCAAGATCTGGGAGGGTTTTACGAGCAGTACTTC.

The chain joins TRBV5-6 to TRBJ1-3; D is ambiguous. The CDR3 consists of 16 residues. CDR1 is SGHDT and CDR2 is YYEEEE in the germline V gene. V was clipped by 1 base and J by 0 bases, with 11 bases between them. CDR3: CASSLKYTFSGNTIYF. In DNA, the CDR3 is TGTGCCAGCAGCTTGAAGTATACCTTCTCTGGAAACACCATATATTTT.

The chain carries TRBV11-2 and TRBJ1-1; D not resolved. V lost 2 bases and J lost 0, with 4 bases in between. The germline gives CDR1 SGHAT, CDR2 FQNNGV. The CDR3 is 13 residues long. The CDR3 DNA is TGTGCCAGCAGCTTACCAATGAACACTGAAGCTTTCTTT. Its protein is CASSLPMNTEAFF.

This CDR3 is CASSHRDGSNYGYTF. The CDR3 DNA follows: TGCGCCAGCAGCCATCGGGACGGGTCTAACTATGGCTACACCTTC. The chain uses TRBV5-1 and TRBJ1-2; maybe TRBD1 (5 bases). CDR1 and CDR2 from the germline V gene are SGHRS and YFSETQ. V was trimmed by 4 bases and J by 0 bases, leaving 13 bases between them. CDR3 length: 15 residues.

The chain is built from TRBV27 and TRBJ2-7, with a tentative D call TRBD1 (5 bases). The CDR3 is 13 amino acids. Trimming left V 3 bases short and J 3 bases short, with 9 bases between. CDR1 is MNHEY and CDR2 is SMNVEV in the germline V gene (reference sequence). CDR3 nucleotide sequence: TGTGCCAGCAGTTTGGGCAGGGACTACGAGCAGTACTTC. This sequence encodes CASSLGRDYEQYF.

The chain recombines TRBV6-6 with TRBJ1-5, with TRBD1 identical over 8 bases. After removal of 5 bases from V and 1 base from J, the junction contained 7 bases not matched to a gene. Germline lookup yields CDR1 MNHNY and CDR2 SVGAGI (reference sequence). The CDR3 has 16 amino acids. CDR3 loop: CASSQMTGASNQPQHF. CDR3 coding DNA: TGTGCCAGCAGTCAAATGACAGGGGCGAGCAATCAGCCCCAGCATTTT.

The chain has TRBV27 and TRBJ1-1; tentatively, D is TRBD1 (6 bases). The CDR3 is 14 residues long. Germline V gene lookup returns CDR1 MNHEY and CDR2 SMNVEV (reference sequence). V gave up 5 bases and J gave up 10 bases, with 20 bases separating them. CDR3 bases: TGTGCCAGCAGTCGCGGGGGCCTCGCTGGGGCAGCTTTCTTT. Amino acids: CASSRGGLAGAAFF.

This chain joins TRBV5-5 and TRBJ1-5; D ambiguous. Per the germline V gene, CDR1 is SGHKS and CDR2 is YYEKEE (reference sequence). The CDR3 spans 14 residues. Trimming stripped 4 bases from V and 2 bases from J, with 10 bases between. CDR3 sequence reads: CASSPASGNQPQHF. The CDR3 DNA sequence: TGTGCCAGCAGCCCCGCATCTGGCAATCAGCCCCAGCATTTT.

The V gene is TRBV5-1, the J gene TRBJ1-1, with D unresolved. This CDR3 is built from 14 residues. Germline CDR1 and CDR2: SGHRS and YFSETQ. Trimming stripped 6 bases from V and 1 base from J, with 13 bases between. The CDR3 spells CASNRGNPNTEAFF. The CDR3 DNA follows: TGCGCCAGCAATAGAGGGAACCCGAACACTGAAGCTTTCTTT.

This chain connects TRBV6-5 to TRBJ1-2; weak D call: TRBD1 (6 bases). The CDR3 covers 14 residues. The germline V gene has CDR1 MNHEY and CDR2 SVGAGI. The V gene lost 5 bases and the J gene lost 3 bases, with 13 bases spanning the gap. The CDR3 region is CASSRGRGDYGYTF. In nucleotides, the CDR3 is TGTGCCAGCAGTAGGGGTAGGGGGGACTATGGCTACACCTTC.

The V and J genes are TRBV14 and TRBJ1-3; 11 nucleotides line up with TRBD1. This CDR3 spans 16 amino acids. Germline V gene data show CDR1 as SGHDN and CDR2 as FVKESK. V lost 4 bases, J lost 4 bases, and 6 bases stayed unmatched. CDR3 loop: CASSLPGTGGGNTIYF. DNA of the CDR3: TGTGCCAGCAGCCTTCCGGGGACAGGGGGAGGAAACACCATATATTTT.

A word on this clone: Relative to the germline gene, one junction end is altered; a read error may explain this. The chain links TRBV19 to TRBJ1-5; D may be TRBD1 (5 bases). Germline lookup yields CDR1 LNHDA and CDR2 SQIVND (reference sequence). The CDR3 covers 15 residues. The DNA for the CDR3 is TGTGCCAGTAGTATCTGGGACGGCTACAATCGGCCCCAGCATTTT. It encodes CASSIWDGYNRPQHF.

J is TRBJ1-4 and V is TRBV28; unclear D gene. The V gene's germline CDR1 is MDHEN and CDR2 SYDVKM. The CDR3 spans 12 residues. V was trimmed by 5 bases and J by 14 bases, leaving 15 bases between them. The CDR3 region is CASSVTRRRLFF. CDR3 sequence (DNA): TGTGCCAGCAGTGTAACAAGGAGAAGGCTGTTTTTT.

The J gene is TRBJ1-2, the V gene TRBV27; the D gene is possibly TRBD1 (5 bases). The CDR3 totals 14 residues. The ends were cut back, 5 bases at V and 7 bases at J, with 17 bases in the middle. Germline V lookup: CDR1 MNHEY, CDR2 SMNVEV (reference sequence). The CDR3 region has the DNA TGTGCCAGCAGTCCACTGGGGGGATTCGGTGGCTACACCTTC. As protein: CASSPLGGFGGYTF.